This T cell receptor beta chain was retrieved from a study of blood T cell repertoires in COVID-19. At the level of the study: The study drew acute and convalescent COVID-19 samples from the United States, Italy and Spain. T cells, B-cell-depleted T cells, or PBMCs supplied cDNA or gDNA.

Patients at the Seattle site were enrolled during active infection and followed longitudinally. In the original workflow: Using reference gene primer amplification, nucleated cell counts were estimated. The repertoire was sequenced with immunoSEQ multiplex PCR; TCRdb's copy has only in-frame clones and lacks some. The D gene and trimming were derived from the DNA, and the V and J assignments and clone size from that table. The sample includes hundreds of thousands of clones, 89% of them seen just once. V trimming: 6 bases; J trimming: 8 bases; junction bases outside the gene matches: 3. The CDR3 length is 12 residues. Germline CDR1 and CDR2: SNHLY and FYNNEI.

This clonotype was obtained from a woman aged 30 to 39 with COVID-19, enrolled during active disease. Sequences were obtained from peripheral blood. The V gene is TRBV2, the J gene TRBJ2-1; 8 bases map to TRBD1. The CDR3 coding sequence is TGTGCCAGCAGCCCGACAGGGGATGAGCAGTTCTTC. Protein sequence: CASSPTGDEQFF.